What follows is one T cell receptor (beta chain) and its context. Its specificity is unknown. The V gene lost 5 bases and the J gene lost 8 bases, with 15 bases spanning the gap. This CDR3 is built from 13 residues. The germline V gene has CDR1 SEHNR and CDR2 FQNEAQ (reference sequence). This entry is derived from a study of cytomegalovirus exposure and HLA in healthy donors. Study details: Counted in an early data release were some 81 million unique TCRs from HLA-typed donors. General study results and limits: Certain indistinguishable V segments, among them TRBV6-2 and TRBV6-3, were excluded. TCR beta chains associated with HLA were, in a later analysis, more clonally expanded than equally common others.

The PCR ran on 60 Vbeta and 13 Jbeta primers. Clones were sequenced by immunoSEQ multiplex PCR, and TCRdb holds only the in-frame ones, with some missing. The sample contains some 170,000 clones, around three quarters of which appear only once. All donors participated as healthy donors of bone marrow. The source is a man aged 25-45 years in good health and CMV-seropositive. Source material: PBMCs. The rearrangement joins TRBV7-9 to TRBJ1-2; D is possibly TRBD1 (6 bases). The CDR3 nucleotides are TGTGCCAGCAGCCCAGGGGCCCCTTGGGGCTACACCTTC. It yields the protein CASSPGAPWGYTF.